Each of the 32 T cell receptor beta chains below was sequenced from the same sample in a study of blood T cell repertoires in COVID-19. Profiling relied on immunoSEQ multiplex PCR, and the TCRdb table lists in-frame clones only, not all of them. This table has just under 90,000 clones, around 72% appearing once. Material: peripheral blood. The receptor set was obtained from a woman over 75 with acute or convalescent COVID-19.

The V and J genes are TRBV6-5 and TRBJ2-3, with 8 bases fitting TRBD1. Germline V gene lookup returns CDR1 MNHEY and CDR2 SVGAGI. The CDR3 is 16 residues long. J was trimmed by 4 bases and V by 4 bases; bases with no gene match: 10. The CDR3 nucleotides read TGTGCCAGCAGTTCCCTTTACAGGGGGGTCGCAGATACGCAGTATTTT. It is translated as CASSSLYRGVADTQYF.

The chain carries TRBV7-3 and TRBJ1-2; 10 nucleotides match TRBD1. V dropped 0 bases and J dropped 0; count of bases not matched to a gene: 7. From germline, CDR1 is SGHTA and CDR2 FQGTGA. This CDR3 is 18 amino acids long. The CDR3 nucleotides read TGTGCCAGCAGCTTAACCTTCCGGGACAGGGGTTCTAACTATGGCTACACCTTC. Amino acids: CASSLTFRDRGSNYGYTF.

The CDR3 protein is CASSLALGLVEDTQYF. The CDR3 coding sequence is TGCGCCAGCAGCTTGGCCTTGGGACTAGTAGAAGATACGCAGTATTTT. The chain has TRBV5-1 and TRBJ2-3, with 8 nucleotides matching TRBD2. This CDR3 has 16 amino acids. V trimming: 0 bases; J trimming: 5 bases; junction bases outside the gene matches: 8. Germline V gene data show CDR1 as SGHRS and CDR2 as YFSETQ.

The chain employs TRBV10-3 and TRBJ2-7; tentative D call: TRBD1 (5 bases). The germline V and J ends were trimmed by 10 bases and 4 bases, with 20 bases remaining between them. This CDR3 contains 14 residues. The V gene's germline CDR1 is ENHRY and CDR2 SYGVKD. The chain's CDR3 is CATLSGRARYEQYF. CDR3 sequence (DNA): TGTGCCACCTTGAGTGGCAGGGCCAGGTACGAGCAGTACTTC.

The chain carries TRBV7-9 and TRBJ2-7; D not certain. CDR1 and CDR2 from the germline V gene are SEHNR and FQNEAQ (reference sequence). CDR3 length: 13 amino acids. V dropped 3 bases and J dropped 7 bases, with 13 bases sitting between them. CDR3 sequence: CASSFSAAGEQYF. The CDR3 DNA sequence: TGTGCCAGCAGCTTTTCCGCGGCTGGGGAGCAGTACTTC.

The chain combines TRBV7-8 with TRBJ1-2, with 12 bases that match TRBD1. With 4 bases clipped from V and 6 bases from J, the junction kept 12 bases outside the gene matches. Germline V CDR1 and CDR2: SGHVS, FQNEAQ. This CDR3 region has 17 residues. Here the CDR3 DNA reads TGTGCCAGCAGCTCTGCGGGACAGGGGGCGATAAGCCATGGCTACACCTTC. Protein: CASSSAGQGAISHGYTF.

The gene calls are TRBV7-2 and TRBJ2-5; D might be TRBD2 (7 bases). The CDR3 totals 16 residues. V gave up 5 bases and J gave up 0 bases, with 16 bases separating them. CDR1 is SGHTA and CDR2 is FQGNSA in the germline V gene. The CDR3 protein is CASSRGAVSYQETQYF. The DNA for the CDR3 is TGTGCCAGCAGCCGGGGGGCAGTTTCGTACCAAGAGACCCAGTACTTC. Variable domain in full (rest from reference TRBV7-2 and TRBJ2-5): GAGVSQSPSNKVTEKGKDVELRCDPISGHTALYWYRQSLGQGLEFLIYFQGNSAPDKSGLPSDRFSAERTGGSVSTLTIQRTQQEDSAVYLCASSRGAVSYQETQYFGPGTRLLVL.

As DNA, the CDR3 is TGTGCCAGCAGTGAATACAGCCCAGATACGCAGTATTTT. This translates into CASSEYSPDTQYF. This chain uses TRBV6-1 with TRBJ2-3; D unclear. The germline V gene has CDR1 MNHNS and CDR2 SASEGT. The CDR3 runs 13 residues. V lost 2 bases and J 4 bases, leaving 7 bases between the germline ends.

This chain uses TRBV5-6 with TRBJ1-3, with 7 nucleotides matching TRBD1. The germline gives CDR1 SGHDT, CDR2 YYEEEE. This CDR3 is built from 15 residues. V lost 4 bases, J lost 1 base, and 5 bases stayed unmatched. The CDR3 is CASSPSTGSGNTIYF. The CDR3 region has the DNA TGTGCCAGCAGCCCTTCGACAGGGTCTGGAAACACCATATATTTT.

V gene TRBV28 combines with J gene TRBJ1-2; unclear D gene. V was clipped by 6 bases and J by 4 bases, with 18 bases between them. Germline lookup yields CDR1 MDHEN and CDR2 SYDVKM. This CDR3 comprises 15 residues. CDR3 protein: CASSPDPLEIYGYTF. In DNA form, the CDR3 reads TGTGCCAGCAGCCCAGACCCCTTGGAGATCTATGGCTACACCTTC.

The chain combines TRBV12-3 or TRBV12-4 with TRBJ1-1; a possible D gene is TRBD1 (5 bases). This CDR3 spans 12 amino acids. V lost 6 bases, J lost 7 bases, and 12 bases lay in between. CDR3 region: CASSPDSLEAFF. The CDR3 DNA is TGTGCCAGCAGCCCCGACAGCCTTGAAGCTTTCTTT.

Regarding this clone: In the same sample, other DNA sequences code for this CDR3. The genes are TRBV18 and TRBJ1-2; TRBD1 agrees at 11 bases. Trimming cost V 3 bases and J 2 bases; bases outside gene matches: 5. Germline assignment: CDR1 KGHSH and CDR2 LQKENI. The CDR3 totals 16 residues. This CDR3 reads CASSPLGTGGNYGYTF. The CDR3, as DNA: TGTGCCAGCTCACCTCTCGGGACAGGGGGAAACTATGGCTACACCTTC.

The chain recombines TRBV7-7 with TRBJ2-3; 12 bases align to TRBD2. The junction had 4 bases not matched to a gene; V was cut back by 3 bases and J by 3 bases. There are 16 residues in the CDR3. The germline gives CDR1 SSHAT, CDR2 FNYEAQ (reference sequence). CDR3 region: CASSLGLAGGTDTQYF. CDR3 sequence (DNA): TGTGCCAGCAGCTTGGGCCTAGCGGGGGGGACAGATACGCAGTATTTT. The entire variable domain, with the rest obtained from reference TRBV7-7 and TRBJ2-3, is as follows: GAGVSQSPRYKVTKRGQDVTLRCDPISSHATLYWYQQALGQGPEFLTYFNYEAQPDKSGLPSDRFSAERPEGSISTLTIQRTEQRDSAMYRCASSLGLAGGTDTQYFGPGTRLTVL.

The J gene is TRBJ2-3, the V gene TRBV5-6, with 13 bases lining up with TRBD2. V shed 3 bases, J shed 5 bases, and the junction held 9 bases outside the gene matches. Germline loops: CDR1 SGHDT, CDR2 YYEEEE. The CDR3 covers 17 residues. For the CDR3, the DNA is TGTGCCAGCAGCTCTTTACTAGCGGGGGGGCAGGGAGATACGCAGTATTTT. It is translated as CASSSLLAGGQGDTQYF.

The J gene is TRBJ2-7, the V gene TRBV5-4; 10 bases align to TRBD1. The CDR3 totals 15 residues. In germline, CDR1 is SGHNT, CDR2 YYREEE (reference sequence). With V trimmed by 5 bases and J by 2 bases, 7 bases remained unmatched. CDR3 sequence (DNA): TGTGCCAGCAGTTCGGACAGGGGGTTTCCCTACGAGCAGTACTTC. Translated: CASSSDRGFPYEQYF.

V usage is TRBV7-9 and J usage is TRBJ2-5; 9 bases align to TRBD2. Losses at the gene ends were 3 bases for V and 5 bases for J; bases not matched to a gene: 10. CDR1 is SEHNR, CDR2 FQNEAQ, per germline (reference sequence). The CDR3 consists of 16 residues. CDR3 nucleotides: TGTGCCAGCAGCTTCCATGGCGGGGGGGCCTTGGAGACCCAGTACTTC. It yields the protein CASSFHGGGALETQYF.

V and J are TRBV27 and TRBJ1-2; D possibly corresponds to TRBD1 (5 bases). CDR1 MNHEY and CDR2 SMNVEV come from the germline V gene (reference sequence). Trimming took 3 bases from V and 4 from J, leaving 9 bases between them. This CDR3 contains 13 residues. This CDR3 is CASSFRQGYGYTF. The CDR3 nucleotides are TGTGCCAGCAGTTTCAGGCAGGGCTATGGCTACACCTTC.

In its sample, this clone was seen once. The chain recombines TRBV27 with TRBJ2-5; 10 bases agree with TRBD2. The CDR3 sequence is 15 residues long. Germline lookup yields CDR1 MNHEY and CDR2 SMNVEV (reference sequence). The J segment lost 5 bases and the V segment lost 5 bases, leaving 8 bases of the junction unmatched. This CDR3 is CASSPTSGVWETQYF. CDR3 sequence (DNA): TGTGCCAGCAGTCCCACTAGCGGGGTGTGGGAGACCCAGTACTTC.

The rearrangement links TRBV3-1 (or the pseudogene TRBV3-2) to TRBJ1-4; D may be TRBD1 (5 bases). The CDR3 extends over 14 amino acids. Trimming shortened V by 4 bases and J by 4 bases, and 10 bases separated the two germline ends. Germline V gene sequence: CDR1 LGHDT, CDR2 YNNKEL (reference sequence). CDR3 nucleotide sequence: TGTGCCAGCAGCCGAGGGACTGATAATGAAAAACTGTTTTTT. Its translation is CASSRGTDNEKLFF.

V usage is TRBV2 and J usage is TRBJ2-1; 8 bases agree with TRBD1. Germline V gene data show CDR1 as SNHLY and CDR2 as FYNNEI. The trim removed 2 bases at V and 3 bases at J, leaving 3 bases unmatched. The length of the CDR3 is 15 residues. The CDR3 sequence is CASSELQGGYNEQFF. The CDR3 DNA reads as TGTGCCAGCAGTGAATTACAGGGGGGCTACAATGAGCAGTTCTTC. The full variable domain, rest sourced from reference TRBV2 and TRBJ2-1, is EPEVTQTPSHQVTQMGQEVILRCVPISNHLYFYWYRQILGQKVEFLVSFYNNEISEKSEIFDDQFSVERPDGSNFTLKIRSTKLEDSAMYFCASSELQGGYNEQFFGPGTRLTVL.

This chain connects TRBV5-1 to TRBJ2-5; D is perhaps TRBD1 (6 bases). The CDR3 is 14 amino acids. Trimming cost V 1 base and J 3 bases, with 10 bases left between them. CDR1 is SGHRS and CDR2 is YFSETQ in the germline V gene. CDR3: CASSLQGTEETQYF. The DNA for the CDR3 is TGCGCCAGCAGCTTGCAGGGGACGGAAGAGACCCAGTACTTC.

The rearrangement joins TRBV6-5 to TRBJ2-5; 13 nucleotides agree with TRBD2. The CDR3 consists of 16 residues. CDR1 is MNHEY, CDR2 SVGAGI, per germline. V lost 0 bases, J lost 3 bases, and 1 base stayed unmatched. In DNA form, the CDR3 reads TGTGCCAGCAGTTACTCCGGACTAGCGGGGGAAGAGACCCAGTACTTC. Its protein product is CASSYSGLAGEETQYF.

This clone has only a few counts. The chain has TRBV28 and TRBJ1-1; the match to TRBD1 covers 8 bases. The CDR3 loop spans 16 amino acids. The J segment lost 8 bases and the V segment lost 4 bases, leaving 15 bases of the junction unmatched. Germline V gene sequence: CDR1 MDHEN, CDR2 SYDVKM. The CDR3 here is CASSSSGTGPPGEAFF. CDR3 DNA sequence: TGTGCCAGCAGTTCTTCCGGGACAGGTCCCCCCGGAGAAGCTTTCTTT.

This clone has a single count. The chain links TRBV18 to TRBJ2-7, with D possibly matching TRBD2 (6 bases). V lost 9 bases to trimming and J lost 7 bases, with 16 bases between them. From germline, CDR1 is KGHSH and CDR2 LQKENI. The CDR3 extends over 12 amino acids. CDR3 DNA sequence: TGTGCCAGTTCCAGAGGGGCGGGGGAGCAGTACTTC. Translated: CASSRGAGEQYF.

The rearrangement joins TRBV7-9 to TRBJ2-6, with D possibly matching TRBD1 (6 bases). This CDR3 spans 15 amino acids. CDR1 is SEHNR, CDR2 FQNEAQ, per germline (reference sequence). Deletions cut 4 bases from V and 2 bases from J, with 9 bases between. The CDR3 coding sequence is TGTGCCAGCAGCTCCTACAGGGCTGGGGCCAACGTCCTGACTTTC. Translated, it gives CASSSYRAGANVLTF.

CDR3 amino acids: CASSYSRVRNTIYF. The CDR3 DNA sequence: TGTGCCAGCAGTTACTCCAGGGTGCGAAACACCATATATTTT. The chain employs TRBV6-5 and TRBJ1-3; the D gene is possibly TRBD1 (5 bases). The CDR3 contains 14 residues. With 0 bases removed from V and 5 bases from J, the gap between germline ends came to 8 bases. Germline values: CDR1 MNHEY, CDR2 SVGAGI.

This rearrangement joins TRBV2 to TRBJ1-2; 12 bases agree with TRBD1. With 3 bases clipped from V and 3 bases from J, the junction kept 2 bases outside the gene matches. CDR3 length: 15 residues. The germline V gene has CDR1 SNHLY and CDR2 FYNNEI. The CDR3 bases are TGTGCCAGCAGTGATGGGACAGGGGGCGACTATGGCTACACCTTC. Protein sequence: CASSDGTGGDYGYTF.

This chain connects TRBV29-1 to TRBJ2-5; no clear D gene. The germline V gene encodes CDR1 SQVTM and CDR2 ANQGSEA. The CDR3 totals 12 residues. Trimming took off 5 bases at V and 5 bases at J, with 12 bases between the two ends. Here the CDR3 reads CSVLPDGETQYF. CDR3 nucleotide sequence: TGCAGCGTTTTACCAGACGGGGAGACCCAGTACTTC.

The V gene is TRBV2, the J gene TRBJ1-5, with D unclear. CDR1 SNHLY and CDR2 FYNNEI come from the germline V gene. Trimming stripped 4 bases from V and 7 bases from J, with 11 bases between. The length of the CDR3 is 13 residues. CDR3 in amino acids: CASSGVRGQPQHF. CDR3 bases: TGTGCCAGCAGTGGGGTAAGAGGCCAGCCCCAGCATTTT.

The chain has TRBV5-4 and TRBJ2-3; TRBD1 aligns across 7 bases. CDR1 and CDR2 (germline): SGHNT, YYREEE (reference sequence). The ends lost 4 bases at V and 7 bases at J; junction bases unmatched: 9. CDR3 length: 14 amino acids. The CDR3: CASSPQGVLNTQYF. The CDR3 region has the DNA TGTGCCAGCAGCCCGCAGGGGGTGTTAAATACGCAGTATTTT.

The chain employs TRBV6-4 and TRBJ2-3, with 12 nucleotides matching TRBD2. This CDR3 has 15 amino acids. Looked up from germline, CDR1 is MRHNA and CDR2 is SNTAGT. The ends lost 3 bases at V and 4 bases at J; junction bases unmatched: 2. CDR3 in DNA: TGTGCCAGCAGTGATCCTAGCGGGGGGGCAGATACGCAGTATTTT. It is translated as CASSDPSGGADTQYF.

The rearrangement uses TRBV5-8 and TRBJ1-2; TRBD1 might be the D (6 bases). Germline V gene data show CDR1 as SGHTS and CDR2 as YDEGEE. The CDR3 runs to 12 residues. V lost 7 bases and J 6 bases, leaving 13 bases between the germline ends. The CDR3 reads CASREQGNGYTF. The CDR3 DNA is TGTGCCAGCCGGGAACAGGGAAATGGCTACACCTTC.